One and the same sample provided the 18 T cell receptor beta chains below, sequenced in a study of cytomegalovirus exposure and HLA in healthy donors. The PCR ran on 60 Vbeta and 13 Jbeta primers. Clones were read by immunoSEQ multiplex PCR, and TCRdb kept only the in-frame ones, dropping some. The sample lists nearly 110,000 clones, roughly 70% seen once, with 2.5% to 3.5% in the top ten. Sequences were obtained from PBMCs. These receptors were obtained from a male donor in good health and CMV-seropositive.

CDR3 sequence (DNA): TGTGCCAGCACGAGGGGGCACGGCGAGCAGTACTTC. It is translated as CASTRGHGEQYF. This sequence joins TRBV28 and TRBJ2-7; 7 bases fit TRBD1. The CDR3 sequence is 12 residues long. With V trimmed by 7 bases and J by 6 bases, 6 bases remained unmatched. Germline loops: CDR1 MDHEN, CDR2 SYDVKM.

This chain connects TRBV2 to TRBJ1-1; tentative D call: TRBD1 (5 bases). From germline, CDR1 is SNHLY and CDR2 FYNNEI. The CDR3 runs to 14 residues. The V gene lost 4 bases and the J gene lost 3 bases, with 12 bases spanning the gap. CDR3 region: CASSVVGPDTEAFF. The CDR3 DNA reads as TGTGCCAGCAGTGTAGTGGGGCCGGACACTGAAGCTTTCTTT.

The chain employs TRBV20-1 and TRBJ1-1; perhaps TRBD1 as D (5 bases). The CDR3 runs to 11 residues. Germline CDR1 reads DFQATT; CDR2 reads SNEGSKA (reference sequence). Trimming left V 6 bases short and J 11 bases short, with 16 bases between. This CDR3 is CSAPQEGVAFF. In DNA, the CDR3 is TGCAGTGCCCCCCAGGAAGGGGTGGCTTTCTTT.

Here the CDR3 reads CASSKPAPDEQFF. The CDR3 bases are TGTGCCAGTAGTAAGCCTGCGCCGGATGAGCAGTTCTTC. The chain links TRBV19 to TRBJ2-1; D remains unclear. Germline V gene data show CDR1 as LNHDA and CDR2 as SQIVND (reference sequence). The CDR3 is made up of 13 amino acids. Trimming removed 4 bases at V and 8 bases at J, with 12 bases between.

CDR3 coding DNA: TGTGCCAGTAGTACAGGATCGGGGGAGCTGTTTTTT. This sequence encodes CASSTGSGELFF. V and J are TRBV19 and TRBJ2-2; D ambiguous. The CDR3 runs to 12 residues. Germline V gene sequence: CDR1 LNHDA, CDR2 SQIVND (reference sequence). Trimming removed 4 bases at V and 8 bases at J, with 8 bases between.

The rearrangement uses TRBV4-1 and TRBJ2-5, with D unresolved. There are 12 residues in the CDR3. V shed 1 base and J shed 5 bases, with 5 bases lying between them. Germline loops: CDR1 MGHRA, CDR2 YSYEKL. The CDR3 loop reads CASSQGPETQYF. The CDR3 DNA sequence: TGCGCCAGCAGCCAAGGGCCCGAGACCCAGTACTTC.

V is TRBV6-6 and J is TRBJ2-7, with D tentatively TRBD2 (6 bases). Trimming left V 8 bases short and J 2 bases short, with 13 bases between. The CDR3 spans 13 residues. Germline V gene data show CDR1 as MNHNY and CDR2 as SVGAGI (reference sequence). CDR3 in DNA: TGTGCCAGCGCTAGCGACGGTACCTACGAGCAGTACTTC. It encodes CASASDGTYEQYF.

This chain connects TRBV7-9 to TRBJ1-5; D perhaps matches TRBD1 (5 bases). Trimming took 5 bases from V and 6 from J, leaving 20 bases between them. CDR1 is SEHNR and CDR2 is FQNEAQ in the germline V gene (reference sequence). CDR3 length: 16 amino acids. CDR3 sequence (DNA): TGTGCCAGCAGCCCCGGGCGGGGGGGTCCGGCTCAGCCCCAGCATTTT. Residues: CASSPGRGGPAQPQHF. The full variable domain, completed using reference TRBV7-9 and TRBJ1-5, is DTGVSQNPRHKITKRGQNVTFRCDPISEHNRLYWYRQTLGQGPEFLTYFQNEAQLEKSRLLSDRFSAERPKGSFSTLEIQRTEQGDSAMYLCASSPGRGGPAQPQHFGDGTRLSIL.

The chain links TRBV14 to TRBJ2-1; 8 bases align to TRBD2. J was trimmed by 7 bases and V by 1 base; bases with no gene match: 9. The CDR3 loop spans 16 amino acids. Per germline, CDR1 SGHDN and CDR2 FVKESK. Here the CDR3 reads CASSQARTGGRNEQFF. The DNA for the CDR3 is TGTGCCAGCAGCCAAGCGAGAACGGGGGGGCGGAATGAGCAGTTCTTC.

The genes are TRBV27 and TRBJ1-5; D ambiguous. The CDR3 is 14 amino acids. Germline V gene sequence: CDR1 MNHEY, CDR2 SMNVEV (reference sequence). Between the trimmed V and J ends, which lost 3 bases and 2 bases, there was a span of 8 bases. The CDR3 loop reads CASSFVAGNQPQHF. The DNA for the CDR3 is TGTGCCAGCAGTTTCGTCGCAGGCAATCAGCCCCAGCATTTT.

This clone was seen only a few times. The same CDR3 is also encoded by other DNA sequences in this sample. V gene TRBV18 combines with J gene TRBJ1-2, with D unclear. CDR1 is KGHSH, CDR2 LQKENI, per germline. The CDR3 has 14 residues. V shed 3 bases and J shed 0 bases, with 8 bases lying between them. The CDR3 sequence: CASSPTASNYGYTF. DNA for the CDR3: TGTGCCAGCTCACCTACAGCCTCTAACTATGGCTACACCTTC.

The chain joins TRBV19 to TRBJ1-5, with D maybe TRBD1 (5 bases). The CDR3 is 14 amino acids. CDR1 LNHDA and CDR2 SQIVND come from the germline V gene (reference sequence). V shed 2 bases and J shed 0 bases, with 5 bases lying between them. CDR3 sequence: CASSIRGSNQPQHF. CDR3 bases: TGTGCCAGTAGTATAAGGGGTAGCAATCAGCCCCAGCATTTT. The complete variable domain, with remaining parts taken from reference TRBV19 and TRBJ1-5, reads DGGITQSPKYLFRKEGQNVTLSCEQNLNHDAMYWYRQDPGQGLRLIYYSQIVNDFQKGDIAEGYSVSREKKESFPLTVTSAQKNPTAFYLCASSIRGSNQPQHFGDGTRLSIL.

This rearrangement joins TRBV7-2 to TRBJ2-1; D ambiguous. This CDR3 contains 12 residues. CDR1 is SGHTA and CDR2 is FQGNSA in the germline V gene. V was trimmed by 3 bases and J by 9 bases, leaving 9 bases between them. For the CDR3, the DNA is TGTGCCAGCAGCTTCACGTTCAGTGAGCAGTTCTTC. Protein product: CASSFTFSEQFF.

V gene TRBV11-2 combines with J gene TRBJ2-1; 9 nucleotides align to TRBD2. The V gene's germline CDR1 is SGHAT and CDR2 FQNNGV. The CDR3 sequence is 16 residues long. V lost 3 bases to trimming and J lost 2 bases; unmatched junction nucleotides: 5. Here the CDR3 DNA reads TGTGCCAGCAGCTTGGGAATAGCGGGGGCCTACAATGAGCAGTTCTTC. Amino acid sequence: CASSLGIAGAYNEQFF.

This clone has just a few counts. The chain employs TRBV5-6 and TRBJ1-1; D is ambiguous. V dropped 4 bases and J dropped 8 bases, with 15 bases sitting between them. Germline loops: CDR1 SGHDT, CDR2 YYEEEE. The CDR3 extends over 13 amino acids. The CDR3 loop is CASSPEYAPEAFF. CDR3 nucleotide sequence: TGTGCCAGCAGCCCCGAGTACGCACCAGAAGCTTTCTTT.

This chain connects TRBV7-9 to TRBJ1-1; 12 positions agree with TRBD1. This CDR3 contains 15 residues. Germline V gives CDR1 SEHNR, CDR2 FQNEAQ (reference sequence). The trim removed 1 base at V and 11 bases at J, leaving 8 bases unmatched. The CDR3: CASSLGSGTGGLAFF. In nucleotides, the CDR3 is TGTGCCAGCAGCTTAGGATCCGGGACAGGGGGCTTGGCTTTCTTT.

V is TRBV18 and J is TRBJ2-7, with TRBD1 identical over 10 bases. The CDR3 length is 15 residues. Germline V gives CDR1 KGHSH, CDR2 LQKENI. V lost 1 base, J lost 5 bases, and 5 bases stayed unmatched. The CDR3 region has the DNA TGTGCCAGCTCACCACTGGGGACAGGGGACCACGAGCAGTACTTC. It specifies CASSPLGTGDHEQYF.

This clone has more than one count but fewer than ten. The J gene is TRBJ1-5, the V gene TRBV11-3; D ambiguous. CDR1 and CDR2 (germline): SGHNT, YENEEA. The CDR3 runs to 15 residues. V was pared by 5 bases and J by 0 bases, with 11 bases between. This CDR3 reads CASSLITVSNQPQHF. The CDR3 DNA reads TGTGCCAGCAGCCTAATTACGGTTAGCAATCAGCCCCAGCATTTT.